This T cell receptor (beta chain) was recorded in a study of blood T cell repertoires in COVID-19. Overall study: Sites in the United States, Italy and Spain provided acute and convalescent COVID-19 samples.

Method: immunoSEQ multiplex PCR; TCRdb's copy keeps in-frame clones and lacks some. The repertoire holds approximately 120,000 clones, around three quarters seen once, with around 4.7% in the top ten. CDR3 length: 13 residues. The V gene's germline CDR1 is LNHDA and CDR2 SQIVND (reference sequence). V gave up 4 bases and J gave up 9 bases; unmatched junction bases: 3. This clonotype was sampled from a human donor in a cohort sampled during active or convalescent COVID-19. The sample taken for sequencing was peripheral blood. The chain combines TRBV19 with TRBJ2-1; 10 bases are a match to TRBD2. The CDR3 here is CASSKLAGAEQFF. As DNA, the CDR3 is TGTGCCAGTAGTAAGCTAGCGGGAGCTGAGCAGTTCTTC.